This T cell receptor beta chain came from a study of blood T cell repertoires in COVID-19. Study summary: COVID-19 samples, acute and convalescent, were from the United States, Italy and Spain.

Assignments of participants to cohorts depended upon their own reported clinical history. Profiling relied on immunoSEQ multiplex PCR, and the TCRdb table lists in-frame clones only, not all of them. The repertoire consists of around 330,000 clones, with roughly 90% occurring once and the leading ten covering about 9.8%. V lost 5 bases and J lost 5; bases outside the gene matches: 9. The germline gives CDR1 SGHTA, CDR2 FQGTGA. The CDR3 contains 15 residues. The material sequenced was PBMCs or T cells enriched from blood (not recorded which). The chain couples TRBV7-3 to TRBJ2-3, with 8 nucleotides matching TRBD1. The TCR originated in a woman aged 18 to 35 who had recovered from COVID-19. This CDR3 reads CASSAGGEGGDTQYF. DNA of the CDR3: TGTGCCAGCAGCGCAGGGGGCGAAGGGGGAGATACGCAGTATTTT.